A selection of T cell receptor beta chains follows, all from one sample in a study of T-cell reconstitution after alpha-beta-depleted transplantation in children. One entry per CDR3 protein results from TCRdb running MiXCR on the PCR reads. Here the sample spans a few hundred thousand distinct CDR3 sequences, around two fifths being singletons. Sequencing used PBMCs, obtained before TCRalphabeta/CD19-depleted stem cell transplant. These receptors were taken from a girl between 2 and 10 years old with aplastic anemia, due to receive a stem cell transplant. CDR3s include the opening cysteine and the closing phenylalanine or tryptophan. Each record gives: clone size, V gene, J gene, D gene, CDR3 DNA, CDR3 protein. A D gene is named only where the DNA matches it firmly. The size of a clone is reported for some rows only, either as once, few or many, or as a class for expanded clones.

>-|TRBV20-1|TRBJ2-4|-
TGCAGTGCTAGAAGGTCACGGGGAAACAAAAACATTCAGTACTTC
CSARRSRGNKNIQYF
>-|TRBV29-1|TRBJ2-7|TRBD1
TGCAGCGTTGTGGACAGGGGCGAGCAGTACTTC
CSVVDRGEQYF
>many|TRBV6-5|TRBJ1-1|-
TGTGCCAGCAGTTACAGGGGACGTGGGACGAACACTGAAGCTTTCTTT
CASSYRGRGTNTEAFF
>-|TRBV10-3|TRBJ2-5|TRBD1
TGTGCCATCAGTGATGGGACAGGAGAGACCCAGTACTTC
CAISDGTGETQYF
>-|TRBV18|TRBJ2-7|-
TGTGCCAGCTCAGGCGCAGGGCGAGACGAGCAGTACTTC
CASSGAGRDEQYF
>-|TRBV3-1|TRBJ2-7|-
TGTGCCAGCAGCCAAGGATGGAGTTCCTACGAGCAGTACTTC
CASSQGWSSYEQYF
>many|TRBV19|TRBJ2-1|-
TGTGCCAGTAGTATGAGCGTAGGCGAGCAGTTCTTC
CASSMSVGEQFF
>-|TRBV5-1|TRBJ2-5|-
TGCGCCAGCAGCTTAGCGCGGACTCGCCAAGAGACCCAGTACTTC
CASSLARTRQETQYF
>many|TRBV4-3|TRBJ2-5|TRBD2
TGCGCCAGCAGCCAAACTAGCGGAGGGGAGACCCAGTACTTC
CASSQTSGGETQYF
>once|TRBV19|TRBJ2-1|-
TGTGCCAGTAGTGCAGATACCTACAATGAGCAGTTCTTC
CASSADTYNEQFF
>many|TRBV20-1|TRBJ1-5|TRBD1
TGCAGTGCTAGAGATCCGAGCCAGGGGGCCCGTAGCAATCAGCCCCAGCATTTT
CSARDPSQGARSNQPQHF
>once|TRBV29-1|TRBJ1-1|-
TGCAGCGTGTTCGGGACGGCTATTGAAGCTTTCTTT
CSVFGTAIEAFF
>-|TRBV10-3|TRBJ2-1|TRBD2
TGTGCCATCAGTTCTAGCGGGGGGACTTTTGGGAATGAGCAGTTCTTC
CAISSSGGTFGNEQFF
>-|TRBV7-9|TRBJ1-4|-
TGTGCCAGCGCCAGCGGGGCCATCGGTGAAAAACTGTTTTTT
CASASGAIGEKLFF
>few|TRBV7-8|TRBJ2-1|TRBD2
TGTGCCAGCAGCTTAGGGGGCAGCGGGAGGGCCCGGTCCTACAATGAGCAGTTCTTC
CASSLGGSGRARSYNEQFF
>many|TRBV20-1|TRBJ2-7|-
TGCAGTGCGGTAGCCGACTACGAGCAGTACTTC
CSAVADYEQYF
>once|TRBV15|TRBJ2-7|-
TGTGCCACCAGCGGGGGAACGGACGAGGGCTACGAGCAGTACTTC
CATSGGTDEGYEQYF
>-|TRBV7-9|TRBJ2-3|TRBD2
TGTGCCAGCAGCTTAGCCTCGGGACTAGTTCGGACAGATACGCAGTATTTT
CASSLASGLVRTDTQYF
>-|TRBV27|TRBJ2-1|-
TGTGCCAGCAGTCTTTCACCCTTAGCCGAGCAGTTCTTC
CASSLSPLAEQFF
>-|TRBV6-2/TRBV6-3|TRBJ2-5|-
TGTGCCAGCAGTTTCCCATCACTTCACACAGGCGGCTCGGAGACCCAGTACTTC
CASSFPSLHTGGSETQYF
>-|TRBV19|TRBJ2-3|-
TGTGCCAGTAGCTCAATTGATACTAGCACAGATACGCAGTATTTT
CASSSIDTSTDTQYF
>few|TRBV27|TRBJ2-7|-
TGTGCCAGCAGTGGGGGGCTAGTCGAGACCCACGAGCAGTACTTC
CASSGGLVETHEQYF
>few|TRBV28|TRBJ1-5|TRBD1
TGTGCCAGCAGTTTATCGGGGACAGGGCTACCCCAGCATTTT
CASSLSGTGLPQHF
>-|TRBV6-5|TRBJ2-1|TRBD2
TGTGCCAGCAGCTCCTGGGGGGGGAAACAGTTCTTC
CASSSWGGKQFF